These T cell receptor beta chains were read from a single sample in a study of T-cell memory formation after mild COVID-19. One entry per CDR3 protein results from TCRdb running MiXCR on the 5' RACE reads. The top ten hold about 42% of the sample, which has 110,000 or so distinct CDR3 sequences, about 20% seen once. Material: PBMCs or a T cell subset sorted from them (not recorded which). These TCRs come from a man younger than 35 who had mild COVID-19 (a few samples of this study predate the infection). Cell type and time point are not known. Both conserved end residues are part of each CDR3. The order of the fields is V gene, clone size, D gene, J gene, CDR3 protein, CDR3 DNA. D genes are given only for firm matches. Size is omitted from some rows. Given values are once, few, many or a class for expanded clones.

V gene: TRBV7-9; clone size: few; D gene: .; J gene: TRBJ1-1; CDR3 protein: CASSVPEQGPNTEAFF; CDR3 DNA: TGTGCCAGCAGCGTACCCGAACAGGGCCCTAACACTGAAGCTTTCTTT
V gene: TRBV28; clone size: few; D gene: TRBD1; J gene: TRBJ1-5; CDR3 protein: CASSPRQGNQPQHF; CDR3 DNA: TGTGCCAGCAGTCCTCGACAGGGGAATCAGCCCCAGCATTTT
V gene: TRBV2; clone size: few; D gene: TRBD1; J gene: TRBJ2-2; CDR3 protein: CASDRVTGELFF; CDR3 DNA: TGTGCCAGCGACAGGGTCACCGGGGAGCTGTTTTTT
V gene: TRBV12-3/TRBV12-4; clone size: many; D gene: TRBD2; J gene: TRBJ2-7; CDR3 protein: CASSPSGDTSYEQYF; CDR3 DNA: TGTGCCAGCAGCCCTAGCGGGGATACCTCCTACGAGCAGTACTTC
V gene: TRBV6-1; clone size: .; D gene: TRBD1; J gene: TRBJ1-1; CDR3 protein: CASTLTGETEAFF; CDR3 DNA: TGTGCCAGCACTCTGACAGGGGAGACTGAAGCTTTCTTT
V gene: TRBV4-3; clone size: many; D gene: TRBD2; J gene: TRBJ2-1; CDR3 protein: CASSPGLTNEQFF; CDR3 DNA: TGCGCCAGCAGCCCGGGACTAACCAATGAGCAGTTCTTC
V gene: TRBV9; clone size: .; D gene: .; J gene: TRBJ2-1; CDR3 protein: CASSGPRDHEQFF; CDR3 DNA: TGTGCCAGCAGCGGCCCCCGGGATCACGAGCAGTTCTTC
V gene: TRBV7-6; clone size: .; D gene: .; J gene: TRBJ1-5; CDR3 protein: CASSPTSGASNQPQHF; CDR3 DNA: TGTGCCAGCAGCCCAACATCAGGGGCTAGCAATCAGCCCCAGCATTTT
V gene: TRBV4-2; clone size: many; D gene: .; J gene: TRBJ2-2; CDR3 protein: CASSSRDENTGELFF; CDR3 DNA: TGTGCCAGCAGCTCGCGGGACGAAAACACCGGGGAGCTGTTTTTT
V gene: TRBV4-1; clone size: few; D gene: TRBD1; J gene: TRBJ2-5; CDR3 protein: CASSHMTGSQETQYF; CDR3 DNA: TGCGCCAGCAGCCACATGACAGGGAGTCAAGAGACCCAGTACTTC
V gene: TRBV27; clone size: few; D gene: TRBD1; J gene: TRBJ2-3; CDR3 protein: CASSRTQGGTDTQYF; CDR3 DNA: TGTGCCAGCAGCCGTACTCAGGGGGGCACAGATACGCAGTATTTT
V gene: TRBV7-9; clone size: few; D gene: .; J gene: TRBJ1-4; CDR3 protein: CASSLSDTNEKLFF; CDR3 DNA: TGTGCCAGCAGCCTTTCGGACACCAATGAAAAACTGTTTTTT
V gene: TRBV24-1; clone size: .; D gene: .; J gene: TRBJ2-3; CDR3 protein: CATSDQDGNTDTQYF; CDR3 DNA: TGTGCCACCAGTGACCAGGACGGAAACACAGATACGCAGTATTTT
V gene: TRBV4-3; clone size: many; D gene: .; J gene: TRBJ1-2; CDR3 protein: CASSQETGTAYGYTF; CDR3 DNA: TGCGCCAGCAGCCAAGAAACCGGGACTGCCTATGGCTACACCTTC
V gene: TRBV21-1; clone size: once; D gene: .; J gene: TRBJ2-5; CDR3 protein: CASTPEGGRLQETQYF; CDR3 DNA: TGTGCCAGCACCCCCGAGGGGGGGCGGCTGCAAGAGACCCAGTACTTC
V gene: TRBV29-1; clone size: few; D gene: .; J gene: TRBJ1-1; CDR3 protein: CSVLTLNTEAFF; CDR3 DNA: TGCAGCGTTTTGACCTTGAACACTGAAGCTTTCTTT
V gene: TRBV3-1; clone size: few; D gene: .; J gene: TRBJ1-1; CDR3 protein: CASSQGLFLRLVTEAFF; CDR3 DNA: TGTGCCAGCAGCCAAGGTCTTTTTTTACGGTTGGTCACTGAAGCTTTCTTT
V gene: TRBV11-1; clone size: .; D gene: TRBD1; J gene: TRBJ2-1; CDR3 protein: CASSRSGTGDEQFF; CDR3 DNA: TGTGCCAGCAGCCGGAGCGGGACAGGGGATGAGCAGTTCTTC
V gene: TRBV5-1; clone size: few; D gene: .; J gene: TRBJ2-3; CDR3 protein: CASSWSTDTQYF; CDR3 DNA: TGCGCCAGCAGCTGGAGCACAGATACGCAGTATTTT
V gene: TRBV12-3/TRBV12-4; clone size: few; D gene: TRBD1; J gene: TRBJ2-5; CDR3 protein: CASSEIPGQGARETQYF; CDR3 DNA: TGTGCCAGCAGTGAGATACCGGGACAGGGGGCGCGGGAGACCCAGTACTTC
V gene: TRBV7-3; clone size: .; D gene: .; J gene: TRBJ1-2; CDR3 protein: CASSPGGGIFYGYTF; CDR3 DNA: TGTGCCAGCAGCCCCGGGGGGGGCATCTTCTATGGCTACACCTTC
V gene: TRBV3-1; clone size: once; D gene: TRBD2; J gene: TRBJ2-5; CDR3 protein: CASSQGLWKRGGQETQYF; CDR3 DNA: TGTGCCAGCAGCCAAGGTCTCTGGAAGCGGGGGGGACAAGAGACCCAGTACTTC
V gene: TRBV6-5; clone size: .; D gene: .; J gene: TRBJ1-1; CDR3 protein: CASSGLNTEAFF; CDR3 DNA: TGTGCCAGCAGCGGACTCAACACTGAAGCTTTCTTT
V gene: TRBV30; clone size: few; D gene: TRBD1; J gene: TRBJ1-1; CDR3 protein: CAWSGQGITEAFF; CDR3 DNA: TGTGCCTGGAGTGGACAGGGGATCACTGAAGCTTTCTTT
V gene: TRBV7-2; clone size: .; D gene: .; J gene: TRBJ1-2; CDR3 protein: CASSTRRDYTF; CDR3 DNA: TGTGCCAGCAGCACGAGAAGGGACTACACCTTC
V gene: TRBV2; clone size: many; D gene: .; J gene: TRBJ1-2; CDR3 protein: CASSEALSWREWGYTF; CDR3 DNA: TGTGCCAGCAGTGAAGCGCTTTCTTGGAGGGAGTGGGGCTACACCTTC
V gene: TRBV25-1; clone size: .; D gene: TRBD1; J gene: TRBJ2-7; CDR3 protein: CASSPGSGQAYEQYF; CDR3 DNA: TGTGCCAGCAGCCCTGGTTCGGGACAGGCCTACGAGCAGTACTTC
V gene: TRBV10-3; clone size: few; D gene: TRBD1; J gene: TRBJ2-7; CDR3 protein: CAVRDRGLYEQYF; CDR3 DNA: TGTGCCGTGAGGGACAGGGGCCTCTACGAGCAGTACTTC
V gene: TRBV6-2/TRBV6-3; clone size: few; D gene: TRBD1; J gene: TRBJ2-1; CDR3 protein: CASSTQGARYNEQFF; CDR3 DNA: TGTGCCAGCAGTACACAGGGGGCCAGGTACAATGAGCAGTTCTTC
V gene: TRBV6-1; clone size: few; D gene: TRBD2; J gene: TRBJ2-2; CDR3 protein: CATSGLAYPSSANTGELFF; CDR3 DNA: TGTGCCACCTCTGGACTAGCTTATCCCTCTTCCGCGAACACCGGGGAGCTGTTTTTT
V gene: TRBV12-3/TRBV12-4; clone size: .; D gene: .; J gene: TRBJ2-2; CDR3 protein: CASSPGWNTGELFF; CDR3 DNA: TGTGCCAGCAGTCCAGGGTGGAACACCGGGGAGCTGTTTTTT
V gene: TRBV7-9; clone size: few; D gene: .; J gene: TRBJ2-7; CDR3 protein: CASSWDRQSYEQYF; CDR3 DNA: TGTGCCAGCAGCTGGGATAGACAGAGCTACGAGCAGTACTTC
V gene: TRBV12-3/TRBV12-4; clone size: .; D gene: .; J gene: TRBJ2-5; CDR3 protein: CASSLGLGGETQYF; CDR3 DNA: TGTGCCAGCAGTTTAGGACTAGGCGGGGAGACCCAGTACTTC
V gene: TRBV27; clone size: few; D gene: .; J gene: TRBJ2-7; CDR3 protein: CASSPSFTYEQYF; CDR3 DNA: TGTGCCAGCAGTCCGTCGTTTACCTACGAGCAGTACTTC
V gene: TRBV12-3/TRBV12-4; clone size: few; D gene: .; J gene: TRBJ2-2; CDR3 protein: CASRPLGGELFF; CDR3 DNA: TGTGCCAGCAGGCCCCTGGGCGGGGAGCTGTTTTTT
V gene: TRBV7-9; clone size: many; D gene: .; J gene: TRBJ2-1; CDR3 protein: CASSFLGSYNEQFF; CDR3 DNA: TGTGCCAGCAGCTTTCTGGGGTCCTACAATGAGCAGTTCTTC
V gene: TRBV27; clone size: .; D gene: .; J gene: TRBJ2-2; CDR3 protein: CASGYSFTGELFF; CDR3 DNA: TGTGCCAGCGGCTATAGCTTCACCGGGGAGCTGTTTTTT
V gene: TRBV15; clone size: .; D gene: TRBD1; J gene: TRBJ2-7; CDR3 protein: CATSRGDRGYEQYF; CDR3 DNA: TGTGCCACCAGCAGAGGGGACAGGGGGTACGAGCAGTACTTC
V gene: TRBV27; clone size: .; D gene: TRBD2; J gene: TRBJ2-5; CDR3 protein: CASSFSGLAGETQYF; CDR3 DNA: TGTGCCAGCAGTTTCTCCGGACTAGCTGGTGAGACCCAGTACTTC
V gene: TRBV6-5; clone size: .; D gene: TRBD1; J gene: TRBJ1-2; CDR3 protein: CANSYQGQGAIYGYTF; CDR3 DNA: TGTGCCAACAGTTACCAGGGACAGGGGGCAATCTATGGCTACACCTTC
V gene: TRBV20-1; clone size: many; D gene: .; J gene: TRBJ1-2; CDR3 protein: CSARGTVLGYTF; CDR3 DNA: TGCAGTGCTAGAGGGACAGTCCTGGGCTACACCTTC